One sample yielded the 20 T cell receptor beta chains listed below, sequenced in a study of regulatory T cells in long-lasting Graves disease. Time point noted: newly diagnosed GD, antithyroid drugs for less than 3 months. PBMC RNA served as the TCR library source. For TCR beta, libraries came from iRepertoire HTBI primers and Arm-PCR of CDR3 regions. Each CDR3 protein is one row after TCRdb ran MiXCR on the multiplex PCR reads. The table records roughly 420,000 distinct CDR3 sequences, around 17% of them present only once. The same sample was also used in a study of T cells in Graves' hyperthyroidism and ophthalmopathy.

Sequencing was performed on peripheral blood mononuclear cells (PBMCs), taken at new diagnosis, from a patient treated with antithyroid drugs. The receptors were sampled from a woman aged 18-29 years with Graves disease.

This clonotype has more than one count but fewer than ten. This sequence joins TRBV12-3 or TRBV12-4 and TRBJ2-2; no clear D. The CDR3 sequence is 13 residues long. With 7 bases removed from V and 6 bases from J, the gap between germline ends came to 12 bases. CDR3 in amino acids: CASTPSVSGELFF. CDR3 DNA sequence: TGTGCCAGCACCCCGTCTGTGTCCGGGGAGCTGTTTTTT.

As for this clonotype: One end of the junction fails to match germline, which may point to a read error. The genes are TRBV6-8 and TRBJ2-7, with a tentative D call TRBD2 (6 bases). Germline assignment: CDR1 MNHGY and CDR2 SAAAGT. CDR3 length: 12 amino acids. The CDR3 sequence: CVSSPQGGEQYF. The CDR3 DNA is TGTGTCAGCAGTCCCCAGGGAGGCGAGCAGTACTTC.

The chain has TRBV11-2 and TRBJ2-5; D gene ambiguous. V was cut by 8 bases and J by 4 bases, with 20 bases left in between. This CDR3 region has 15 residues. Germline CDR1 is SGHAT and CDR2 is FQNNGV. CDR3 bases: TGTGCCAGCGAGAAAGGGCTTTGGTCCCGAGAGACCCAGTACTTC. Amino acids: CASEKGLWSRETQYF.

The chain combines TRBV10-3 with TRBJ1-1; 8 nucleotides line up with TRBD1. CDR1 is ENHRY and CDR2 is SYGVKD in the germline V gene. Trimming took 6 bases from V and 1 from J; bases not matched to a gene: 4. This CDR3 is built from 14 residues. This chain's CDR3 is CAIRLGQENTEAFF. The CDR3 DNA reads TGTGCCATCAGGCTGGGACAGGAGAACACTGAAGCTTTCTTT.

The chain has TRBV29-1 and TRBJ2-3; TRBD1 or TRBD2 may be the D gene (6 bases each). CDR1 is SQVTM, CDR2 ANQGSEA, per germline. The CDR3 consists of 16 residues. The V end was cut by 2 bases, the J end by 2 bases, with 17 bases between. The CDR3 region has the DNA TGCAGCGTTGAAAACGTCCGGGGGCTGGTCACAGATACGCAGTATTTT. It is translated as CSVENVRGLVTDTQYF.

This clonotype was seen many times. J is TRBJ2-1 and V is TRBV27, with D maybe TRBD1 (6 bases). Germline V gene lookup returns CDR1 MNHEY and CDR2 SMNVEV (reference sequence). The CDR3 spans 15 residues. V lost 6 bases and J 8 bases, leaving 20 bases between the germline ends. CDR3 amino acids: CASSRPNAGVDEQFF. As DNA, the CDR3 is TGTGCCAGCAGCCGTCCAAACGCAGGGGTAGATGAGCAGTTCTTC.

The genes are TRBV5-6 and TRBJ2-1, with D maybe TRBD1 (6 bases). Gene TRBJ2-5 matches the end of the DNA better, so the J call may be wrong. CDR1 and CDR2 from the germline V gene are SGHDT and YYEEEE. The CDR3 is made up of 15 amino acids. The CDR3 protein is CASRKTGQPRKTQYF. The DNA for the CDR3 is TGTGCCAGCAGGAAAACTGGACAGCCCCGAAAGACCCAGTACTTC.

V usage is TRBV18 and J usage is TRBJ1-1; perhaps TRBD1 as D (5 bases). This CDR3 has 15 residues. The germline gives CDR1 KGHSH, CDR2 LQKENI. Trimming cost V 1 base and J 3 bases, with 12 bases left between them. The CDR3 sequence: CASSPRRDGHTEAFF. The CDR3 DNA sequence: TGTGCCAGCTCACCACGGCGGGACGGGCACACTGAAGCTTTCTTT. Full variable domain (missing parts from reference TRBV18 and TRBJ1-1): NAGVMQNPRHLVRRRGQEARLRCSPMKGHSHVYWYRQLPEEGLKFMVYLQKENIIDESGMPKERFSAEFPKEGPSILRIQQVVRGDSAAYFCASSPRRDGHTEAFFGQGTRLTVV.

This chain connects TRBV5-5 to TRBJ1-3; 10 nucleotides agree with TRBD1. From germline, CDR1 is SGHKS and CDR2 YYEKEE (reference sequence). V gave up 4 bases and J gave up 4 bases; unmatched junction bases: 2. The length of the CDR3 is 14 residues. Here the CDR3 DNA reads TGTGCCAGCAGCGGGACAGGGGCGGGAAACACCATATATTTT. It codes for CASSGTGAGNTIYF.

This chain connects TRBV6-2 or TRBV6-3 to TRBJ1-5; D gene unclear. The CDR3 is made up of 11 amino acids. Trimming pared 5 bases from V and 6 bases from J, leaving 5 bases between. Germline CDR1 and CDR2: MNHEY and SVGEGT. As DNA, the CDR3 is TGTGCCAGCAGTAACACTCAGCCCCAGCATTTT. It is translated as CASSNTQPQHF.

The gene calls are TRBV20-1 and TRBJ2-7, with 10 bases that match TRBD2. The ends lost 3 bases at V and 4 bases at J; junction bases unmatched: 12. The CDR3 extends over 16 amino acids. Germline V gene data show CDR1 as DFQATT and CDR2 as SNEGSKA (reference sequence). CDR3 amino acids: CSASGDTSGILYEQYF. As DNA, the CDR3 is TGCAGTGCTAGTGGGGATACTAGCGGGATTTTGTACGAGCAGTACTTC.

The V gene is TRBV2, the J gene TRBJ1-3; TRBD1 agrees at 7 bases. From germline, CDR1 is SNHLY and CDR2 FYNNEI. CDR3 length equals 13 residues. Trimming took 8 bases from V and 8 from J; bases not matched to a gene: 9. The chain's CDR3 is CASRGQWVDTIYF. The CDR3 bases are TGTGCCAGCCGGGGACAGTGGGTCGACACCATATATTTT.

This clonotype appeared many times. The chain joins TRBV12-3 or TRBV12-4 to TRBJ2-1; TRBD2 matches 14 bases. The CDR3 is made up of 16 amino acids. Trimming at V came to 6 bases and at J to 6 bases, leaving 7 bases not matched to a gene. For the CDR3, the DNA is TGTGCCAGCAGCAATTGGGGACTAGCGGGAGTCAATGAGCAGTTCTTC. Its translation is CASSNWGLAGVNEQFF.

This clonotype was detected ten times or more. The rearrangement links TRBV11-3 to TRBJ1-1, with a possible D match to TRBD1 (5 bases). The CDR3 loop spans 11 amino acids. CDR1 is SGHNT, CDR2 YENEEA, per germline. The V end was cut by 6 bases, the J end by 6 bases, with 8 bases between. CDR3 amino acids: CASRRGSEAFF. The CDR3 DNA reads as TGTGCCAGCAGACGGGGGTCTGAAGCTTTCTTT.

For this clonotype: Possible read error: a much larger clone is one base away. The rearrangement links TRBV27 to TRBJ2-1; tentatively, D is TRBD1 (6 bases). CDR1 is MNHEY, CDR2 SMNVEV, per germline (reference sequence). CDR3 length: 14 residues. The CDR3 region has the DNA TGTGTCAGCAGTTTAAGGGGGACCCACAATGAGCAGTTCTTC. Its translation is CVSSLRGTHNEQFF.

This clonotype has a count of ten or more. The chain couples TRBV6-1 to TRBJ2-1; no firm D call. Germline values: CDR1 MNHNS, CDR2 SASEGT. Trimming took 6 bases from V and 5 from J, leaving 17 bases between them. The CDR3 length is 15 residues. The CDR3: CASRPLAPANNEQFF. The CDR3 region has the DNA TGTGCCAGCAGGCCCCTGGCTCCAGCCAACAATGAGCAGTTCTTC.

This clonotype was picked up a small number of times. The gene calls are TRBV27 and TRBJ2-1; 8 bases fit TRBD2. The germline CDR1 and CDR2 sequences are MNHEY and SMNVEV (reference sequence). The CDR3 extends over 11 amino acids. V was clipped by 6 bases and J by 13 bases; unmatched bases: 5. The CDR3 region has the DNA TGTGCCAGCAGCAGAGGGACTAGACAGTTCTTC. It codes for CASSRGTRQFF.

At least ten counts were recorded for this clonotype. The chain couples TRBV3-1 to TRBJ2-7; D uncertain. This CDR3 has 13 amino acids. Germline V gives CDR1 LGHDT, CDR2 YNNKEL (reference sequence). Trimming pared 3 bases from V and 6 bases from J, leaving 12 bases between. The CDR3 region is CASSQKGPFEQYF. CDR3 nucleotide sequence: TGTGCCAGCAGCCAGAAGGGTCCTTTCGAGCAGTACTTC.

Many counts were recorded for this clonotype. The rearrangement links TRBV10-3 to TRBJ1-2, with D possibly TRBD1 on 5 matching bases. CDR3 length: 16 residues. Trimming left V 0 bases short and J 0 bases short, with 11 bases between. Germline CDR1 reads ENHRY; CDR2 reads SYGVKD. The CDR3 DNA is TGTGCCATCAGTGAGTCGGGGCAGGCAGCTAACTATGGCTACACCTTC. It specifies CAISESGQAANYGYTF.

Many counts were recorded for this clonotype. The CDR3 DNA is TGTGCCTGGAGTTTGGAACGACCCTACGAGCAGTACTTC. This sequence encodes CAWSLERPYEQYF. The chain uses TRBV30 and TRBJ2-7; no definite D call. The ends were cut back, 2 bases at V and 2 bases at J, with 10 bases in the middle. This CDR3 is built from 13 residues. CDR1 and CDR2 (germline): GTSNPN, SVGIG (reference sequence).